This is a list of T cell receptor beta chains from one sample in a study of CXCR3-negative and CXCR3-positive naive CD8 T cells. TCRdb reanalyzed the 5' RACE reads, giving one entry per CDR3 protein sequence and no DNA. The sample table sets out some 41,000 distinct CDR3 sequences. Material: naive CXCR3- CD8+ T cells from blood. The receptors shown here come from a human donor in good health. Some clones in this sample may be carry-over from other donors' samples. CDR3s include the opening cysteine and the closing phenylalanine or tryptophan. The order of the fields is CDR3 length, V gene, clone size, J gene, CDR3 protein. Some rows have no size entry. The others give once, few or many, or a class for an expanded clone.

>13|TRBV30|NA|TRBJ2-7
CAWSLGYTYEQYF
>14|TRBV6-6|medium-sized|TRBJ2-1
CASSTDREIVEQFF
>15|TRBV4-3|NA|TRBJ2-5
CASSQALAEGETQYF
>15|TRBV29-1|NA|TRBJ2-1
CSVDGAGEYYNEQFF
>14|TRBV20-1|NA|TRBJ2-1
CSVTGGPEYNEQFF
>12|TRBV29-1|NA|TRBJ1-2
CSSWDSLGGYTF
>19|TRBV23-1|NA|TRBJ2-1
CASSPIDSRDRGRGVKQFF
>16|TRBV27|NA|TRBJ2-7
CASSLLRGLMLGEQYF
>14|TRBV11-1|NA|TRBJ2-1
CASSLMGQGNEQFF
>14|TRBV6-5|NA|TRBJ1-1
CASSLNRATTEAFF
>13|TRBV29-1|NA|TRBJ2-7
CSVEEGGPGEQYF
>13|TRBV6-4|NA|TRBJ2-1
CASSDRDNNEQFF
>15|TRBV6-5|NA|TRBJ1-5
CASREQIYSNQPQHF
>15|TRBV5-1|NA|TRBJ2-3
CASRAGTGGTDTQYF
>12|TRBV7-9|NA|TRBJ1-5
CASSLDSQPQHF
>14|TRBV12-3/TRBV12-4|NA|TRBJ2-7
CASSRGTGVYEQYF
>14|TRBV5-1|NA|TRBJ2-7
CASSLSPGGYEQYF
>14|TRBV7-6|NA|TRBJ1-1
CASRKERGTSQAFF
>14|TRBV6-2/TRBV6-3|NA|TRBJ1-5
CASSYERAVQPQHF
>14|TRBV18|NA|TRBJ2-7
CASSPEDRPYEQYF
>14|TRBV27|NA|TRBJ2-7
CASSAGTGEHEQYF
>13|TRBV29-1|NA|TRBJ1-2
CSVEDKNNYGYTF
>11|TRBV4-3|NA|TRBJ1-1
CASSQGREAFF
>13|TRBV29-1|NA|TRBJ2-7
CSVEASGRYEQYF
>14|TRBV5-1|NA|TRBJ2-5
CASSQGTGVETQYF
>15|TRBV28|NA|TRBJ2-1
CASSPSGRDPNEQFF
>16|TRBV10-3|NA|TRBJ1-5
CAISDPNREPNKPQHF
>14|TRBV6-5|NA|TRBJ1-1
CASSFRQKGTEAFF
>14|TRBV28|NA|TRBJ1-5
CASSPRVGNQPQHF
>12|TRBV14|NA|TRBJ2-7
CASSQVQYEQYF
>14|TRBV3-1|NA|TRBJ2-7
CASTSPGREREQYF
>13|TRBV6-5|NA|TRBJ2-1
CASSYSVYNEQFF
>17|TRBV18|NA|TRBJ2-7
CASSLVSSRVRSYEQYF
>15|TRBV7-9|NA|TRBJ1-2
CASSLAADFHYGYTF
>14|TRBV27|NA|TRBJ2-7
CASSVLAGGLEQYF
>12|TRBV7-9|NA|TRBJ2-1
CASSLPLDEQFF
>12|TRBV7-9|NA|TRBJ2-5
CASAGWGETQYF
>16|TRBV6-1|NA|TRBJ2-6
CASTGQGGSGANVLTF
>15|TRBV27|NA|TRBJ2-1
CASSPRQGSYNEQFF
>13|TRBV29-1|NA|TRBJ2-7
CSPSGPRNYEQYF
>15|TRBV11-2|NA|TRBJ2-7
CASSLMGRVAYEQYF